This T cell receptor (beta chain) was recovered during a study of molecular identifiers for immune sequencing clone quantification. Whole-study context: Five portions were made in replicates from RNA of around 20,000 or 100,000 naive CD8 cells, and four underwent sequencing.

Worth noting for this clonotype: The antigen is not known.

Via MiXCR, TCRdb re-called the PCR reads, giving one row per CDR3 protein. Seen here are under 650,000 distinct CDR3 sequences, just under 20% observed once, and the top ten hold under 0.95%. Study-wide points: Even with more than 950,000 naive cells present, spiked Jurkat TCR RNA from one cell was reportedly detectable.

The TCR originated in a human donor in good health. Some libraries in this study had Jurkat cell RNA spiked in. The sample comprised naive CD8+ T cells from blood, with Jurkat cell RNA spiked in. Described subset: FACS-sorted CD8+CD4-CCR7+CD45RA+ naive T cells.

As DNA, the CDR3 is TGTGCCAGCTCACCCGACAGGGAAATCGGTCTAGACCAGCCCCAGCATTTT. It is translated as CASSPDREIGLDQPQHF. The chain recombines TRBV18 with TRBJ1-5; 7 nucleotides match TRBD1. Germline V lookup: CDR1 KGHSH, CDR2 LQKENI. Unmatched junction bases numbered 15, after V lost 3 bases and J lost 7 bases. The CDR3 has 17 residues.